This T cell receptor (beta chain) came from a study of radiotherapy plus CTLA-4 blockade in lung cancer. Only in-frame clones appear in the TCRdb table, and some are missing; sequencing was by immunoSEQ multiplex PCR. Among roughly 39,000 clones listed, 70% to 80% were seen once. Per the germline V gene, CDR1 is SQVTM and CDR2 is ANQGSEA. The ends lost 6 bases at V and 3 bases at J; junction bases unmatched: 10. CDR3 length equals 15 residues. The TCR originated in a human donor with non-small cell lung cancer who had stable disease on radiotherapy plus ipilimumab. The material sequenced was peripheral blood, taken from a patient treated with radiotherapy plus ipilimumab. The chain recombines TRBV29-1 with TRBJ2-3, with TRBD1 matching over 9 bases. The CDR3 here is CSVEPGQGVTDTQYF. Written as DNA, the CDR3 is TGCAGCGTAGAACCGGGACAGGGCGTGACAGATACGCAGTATTTT.